The 18 T cell receptor beta chains below all came from one sample that was sequenced in a study of human T cells and chemical hapten exposure. The time point here: patch test 1, 2 weeks after DPC sensitization. Specified treatment: therapeutic diphenylcyclopropenone sensitization with weekly scalp DPC. Each CDR3 protein is one row after TCRdb ran MiXCR on the RACE reads. The data hold 150,000 to 200,000 distinct CDR3 sequences, with around 13% observed a single time. This specimen was whole blood, taken in connection with sensitization to the hapten diphenylcyclopropenone (DPC). The receptors here all came from a woman aged 25 to 39 with alopecia areata. Some clones in this sample may be carry-over from other donors' samples.

This clonotype has more than one count but fewer than ten. The chain recombines TRBV6-5 with TRBJ1-5; D gene uncertain. The V end lost 6 bases, the J end lost 5 bases, and 14 bases lay between the germline ends. The CDR3 covers 14 residues. Germline V gene sequence: CDR1 MNHEY, CDR2 SVGAGI. The chain's CDR3 is CASSPTLHDQPQHF. CDR3 nucleotide sequence: TGTGCCAGCAGCCCCACCCTCCACGATCAGCCCCAGCATTTT.

A few counts support this clonotype. This chain connects TRBV7-8 to TRBJ2-6, with D possibly TRBD2 on 5 matching bases. Trimming shortened V by 3 bases and J by 0 bases, and 9 bases separated the two germline ends. This CDR3 is 16 amino acids long. Germline V gene sequence: CDR1 SGHVS, CDR2 FQNEAQ. CDR3 bases: TGTGCCAGCAGCTTGCGGGCCGGCTCTGGGGCCAACGTCCTGACTTTC. This translates into CASSLRAGSGANVLTF.

Many counts were recorded for this clonotype. V gene TRBV12-3 or TRBV12-4 combines with J gene TRBJ1-4, with TRBD1 matching over 7 bases. The CDR3 sequence is 13 residues long. The V gene end was trimmed by 7 bases and the J gene end by 5 bases; junction bases not matched to a gene: 4. The CDR3 reads CASTGQVNEKLFF. DNA for the CDR3: TGTGCCAGCACTGGACAGGTGAATGAAAAACTGTTTTTT.

V and J are TRBV28 and TRBJ2-7, with 8 bases identical to TRBD2. Germline V gene lookup returns CDR1 MDHEN and CDR2 SYDVKM. This CDR3 comprises 12 residues. V lost 8 bases, J lost 3 bases, and 3 bases stayed unmatched. The CDR3 here is CASQTSGYEQYF. The CDR3 DNA reads TGTGCCAGCCAAACTAGCGGCTACGAGCAGTACTTC.

The chain links TRBV10-3 to TRBJ2-1, with D perhaps matching TRBD2 (5 bases). Germline V gene data show CDR1 as ENHRY and CDR2 as SYGVKD. Trimming stripped 5 bases from V and 5 bases from J, with 16 bases between. This CDR3 is 15 amino acids long. CDR3 protein: CAISQSPLADNEQFF. The CDR3 nucleotides read TGTGCCATCAGTCAATCCCCGCTAGCCGACAATGAGCAGTTCTTC.

The chain couples TRBV6-1 to TRBJ2-2, with a weak D call TRBD1 (6 bases). The length of the CDR3 is 14 residues. Per the germline V gene, CDR1 is MNHNS and CDR2 is SASEGT. The ends were cut back, 6 bases at V and 2 bases at J, with 10 bases in the middle. CDR3 DNA sequence: TGTGCCAGCAGAGGACAGATAAACACCGGGGAGCTGTTTTTT. It is translated as CASRGQINTGELFF.

This clonotype was observed a handful of times. This rearrangement joins TRBV7-9 to TRBJ2-7; TRBD2 is a possible D gene (6 bases). The CDR3 loop spans 13 amino acids. Looked up from germline, CDR1 is SEHNR and CDR2 is FQNEAQ (reference sequence). Between the trimmed V and J ends, which lost 5 bases and 6 bases, there was a span of 14 bases. In DNA, the CDR3 is TGTGCCAGCAGCCCTGGGCTAGCGTTCGAGCAGTACTTC. Protein product: CASSPGLAFEQYF.

The chain combines TRBV6-6 with TRBJ1-4, with D maybe TRBD1 (5 bases). This CDR3 has 15 amino acids. Germline V gives CDR1 MNHNY, CDR2 SVGAGI (reference sequence). Trimming removed 4 bases from V and 3 bases from J, with 12 bases in between. The DNA of the CDR3 is TGTGCCAGCAGTTCAAAGACAGTATCTAATGAAAAACTGTTTTTT. Translation gives CASSSKTVSNEKLFF.

This clonotype has a count of ten or more. This chain links TRBV5-1 with TRBJ2-1; no firm D call. Trimming removed 1 base from V and 6 bases from J, with 5 bases in between. The CDR3 is 12 amino acids. Germline V gene lookup returns CDR1 SGHRS and CDR2 YFSETQ. The CDR3 DNA follows: TGCGCCAGCAGCTTGACGGGCAATGAGCAGTTCTTC. Translation: CASSLTGNEQFF.

This clonotype occurred a few times. CDR3 sequence: CASRERRMNTEAFF. The CDR3 DNA follows: TGTGCCAGCAGGGAGAGACGGATGAACACTGAAGCTTTCTTT. J is TRBJ1-1 and V is TRBV28; D unresolved. The ends were cut back, 6 bases at V and 0 bases at J, with 11 bases in the middle. The germline gives CDR1 MDHEN, CDR2 SYDVKM. CDR3 length: 14 amino acids.

This clonotype was detected ten times or more. The chain has TRBV28 and TRBJ1-2; D might be TRBD1 (6 bases). The length of the CDR3 is 14 residues. Trimming left V 7 bases short and J 4 bases short, with 16 bases between. Germline values: CDR1 MDHEN, CDR2 SYDVKM. CDR3 sequence reads: CASKGGQTSYGYTF. DNA for the CDR3: TGTGCCAGCAAGGGAGGACAGACCTCCTATGGCTACACCTTC.

This sequence joins TRBV12-5 and TRBJ2-1; D ambiguous. CDR1 is LGHNT and CDR2 is FRNRAP in the germline V gene. V lost 4 bases, J lost 10 bases, and 14 bases lay in between. The CDR3 is 13 amino acids. The CDR3 region is CASGSIIYQEQFF. The CDR3 DNA reads TGTGCTAGTGGTTCCATTATTTACCAGGAGCAGTTCTTC.

This clonotype was found many times. The chain recombines TRBV28 with TRBJ2-7; TRBD1 matches 9 bases. Looked up from germline, CDR1 is MDHEN and CDR2 is SYDVKM. With V trimmed by 4 bases and J by 2 bases, 6 bases remained unmatched. The CDR3 consists of 15 residues. This chain's CDR3 is CASSSTGGEAYEQYF. CDR3 in DNA: TGTGCCAGCAGTTCCACAGGGGGCGAGGCCTACGAGCAGTACTTC.

The chain combines TRBV20-1 with TRBJ2-4, with a weak D call TRBD2 (6 bases). Per germline, CDR1 DFQATT and CDR2 SNEGSKA (reference sequence). Trimming left V 2 bases short and J 0 bases short, with 11 bases between. This CDR3 spans 15 amino acids. CDR3 DNA: TGCAGTGCTAGAATTAGGGGACTAGCCAAAAACATTCAGTACTTC. This codes for CSARIRGLAKNIQYF.

This clonotype has a handful of counts. This chain connects TRBV28 to TRBJ1-1, with TRBD1 identical over 7 bases. This CDR3 contains 16 residues. The V gene's germline CDR1 is MDHEN and CDR2 SYDVKM. The J segment lost 0 bases and the V segment lost 3 bases, leaving 7 bases of the junction unmatched. The CDR3 region has the DNA TGTGCCAGCAGTTTGACAGGGAGACTCATGAACACTGAAGCTTTCTTT. Translated, it gives CASSLTGRLMNTEAFF.

The rearrangement joins TRBV15 to TRBJ2-1; 7 nucleotides align to TRBD1. The CDR3 extends over 13 amino acids. V dropped 1 base and J dropped 7; count of bases not matched to a gene: 1. Per the germline V gene, CDR1 is LNHNV and CDR2 is YYDKDF (reference sequence). The CDR3 here is CATSRGGQNEQFF. CDR3 DNA sequence: TGTGCCACCAGCAGAGGGGGACAGAATGAGCAGTTCTTC.

On this clonotype itself: One end of the junction fails to match germline, which may point to a read error. The rearrangement joins TRBV29-1 to TRBJ1-2, with D maybe TRBD1 (6 bases). The CDR3 totals 13 residues. Germline V gene lookup returns CDR1 SQVTM and CDR2 ANQGSEA. CDR3 in DNA: TGCAGCGTAGAAGGGCAGGGGCGTATTGGCTACACCTTC. This encodes CSVEGQGRIGYTF.

This clonotype was seen a handful of times. The chain combines TRBV4-3 with TRBJ2-3; D call uncertain. Germline loops: CDR1 LGHNA, CDR2 YSLEER. The V and J ends lost 0 bases and 1 base respectively, with 8 bases between them. The CDR3 has 15 amino acids. The chain's CDR3 is CASSQDASRTDTQYF. The CDR3 DNA is TGCGCCAGCAGCCAAGACGCCAGCCGCACAGATACGCAGTATTTT.